This T cell receptor beta chain stems from a study of T cells in women clearing cervical HPV infection. Whole-study findings and limits: Repertoire richness, not evenness, was significantly elevated in CIN3+ cases versus controls. TRBV6-7 abundance was lower in cases than controls (around 0.11% versus 0.16%).

Produced via immunoSEQ multiplex PCR; TCRdb's table is partial and in-frame only. The sample holds over 25,000 clones. The V end lost 2 bases, the J end lost 4 bases, and 21 bases lay between the germline ends. CDR1 DFQATT and CDR2 SNEGSKA come from the germline V gene (reference sequence). This CDR3 contains 17 residues. On this clone itself: The antigen remains unidentified. Read sequence stops 3 residues before the CDR3 end, and the germline J gene provides the missing end.

The sequenced material came from blood buffy coat. This TCR came from a woman between 18 and 70 years old with a cervical HPV16 infection that either progressed to CIN3+ or cleared (not recorded which). The chain carries TRBV20-1 and TRBJ2-1, with D uncertain. The CDR3 bases that were read are TGCAGTGCTAGAAAGGCTTCCCAACCGCACATTTACAATGAG. It specifies CSARKASQPHIYNE. In full, the CDR3 reads CSARKASQPHIYNEQFF.